This T cell receptor beta chain was obtained from a study of control samples from healthy donors and cancer patients (TCRdb year 2020). Worth noting for this clone: Its recognized antigen is unknown. No base quality information exists; no much larger clone differs at one position.

Libraries came from the immunoSEQ multiplex PCR assay. Drawn from immuneACCESS, this table holds only the in-frame rearrangements with V and J called that TCRdb kept. Clones are partly lost; checked studies trace under half to an unresolved V gene and leave the rest unexplained. For this sample there are 150,000 to 200,000 clones; roughly 91% appear just once. The ten largest clones add up to about 1.4% of the sample. Material: blood. This receptor was identified in a woman aged 30 to 39 in good health.

The nucleotides are TGTGCCAGCTCATACAGGGGGCGCAATGAAAAACTGTTTTTT. This gives the protein CASSYRGRNEKLFF. The chain is encoded by TRBV18 joined to TRBJ1-4; the central 9 bases match TRBD1. Trimming removed 5 bases from V and 5 bases from J; the gene matches leave 3 bases unexplained. Counted from cysteine to phenylalanine, this CDR3 has 14 amino acids. CDR3 DNA only is kept here, 42 bases in frame from base 1. Reading the germline V gene gives CDR1 KGHSH and CDR2 LQKENI.